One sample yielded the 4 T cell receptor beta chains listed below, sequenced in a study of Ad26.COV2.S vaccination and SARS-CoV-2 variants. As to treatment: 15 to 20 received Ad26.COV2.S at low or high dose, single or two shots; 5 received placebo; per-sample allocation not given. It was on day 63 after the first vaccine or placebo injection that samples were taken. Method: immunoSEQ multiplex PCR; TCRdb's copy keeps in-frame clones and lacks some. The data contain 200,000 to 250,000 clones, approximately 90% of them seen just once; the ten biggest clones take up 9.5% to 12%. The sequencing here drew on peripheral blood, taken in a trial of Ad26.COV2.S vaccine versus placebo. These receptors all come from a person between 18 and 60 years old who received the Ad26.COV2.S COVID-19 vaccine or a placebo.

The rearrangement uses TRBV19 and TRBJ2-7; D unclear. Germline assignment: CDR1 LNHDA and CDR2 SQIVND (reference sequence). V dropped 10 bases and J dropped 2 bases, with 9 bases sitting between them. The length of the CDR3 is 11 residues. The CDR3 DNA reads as TGTGCCACTTTGAAGACCTACGAGCAGTACTTC. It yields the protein CATLKTYEQYF.

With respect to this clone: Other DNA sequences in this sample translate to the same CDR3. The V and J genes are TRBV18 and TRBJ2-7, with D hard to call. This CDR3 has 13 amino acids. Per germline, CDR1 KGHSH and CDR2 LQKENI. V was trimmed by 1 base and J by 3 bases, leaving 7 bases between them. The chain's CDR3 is CASSPQGNYEQYF. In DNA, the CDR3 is TGTGCCAGCTCACCACAAGGAAACTACGAGCAGTACTTC.

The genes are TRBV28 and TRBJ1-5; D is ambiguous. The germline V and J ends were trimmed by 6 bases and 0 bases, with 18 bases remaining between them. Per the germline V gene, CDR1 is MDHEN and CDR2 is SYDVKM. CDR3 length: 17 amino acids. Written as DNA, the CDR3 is TGTGCCAGCAGCCTCTTCGGGATCCTCTATAGCAATCAGCCCCAGCATTTT. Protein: CASSLFGILYSNQPQHF.

DNA of the CDR3: TGCGCCAGCAGCCAAGATCAGGGGACTGCCTACGAGCAGTACTTC. As protein: CASSQDQGTAYEQYF. The rearrangement joins TRBV4-3 to TRBJ2-7, with D perhaps TRBD1 or TRBD2 (6 bases each). Trimming cost V 0 bases and J 2 bases, with 11 bases left between them. CDR1 LGHNA and CDR2 YSLEER come from the germline V gene. The CDR3 totals 15 residues.